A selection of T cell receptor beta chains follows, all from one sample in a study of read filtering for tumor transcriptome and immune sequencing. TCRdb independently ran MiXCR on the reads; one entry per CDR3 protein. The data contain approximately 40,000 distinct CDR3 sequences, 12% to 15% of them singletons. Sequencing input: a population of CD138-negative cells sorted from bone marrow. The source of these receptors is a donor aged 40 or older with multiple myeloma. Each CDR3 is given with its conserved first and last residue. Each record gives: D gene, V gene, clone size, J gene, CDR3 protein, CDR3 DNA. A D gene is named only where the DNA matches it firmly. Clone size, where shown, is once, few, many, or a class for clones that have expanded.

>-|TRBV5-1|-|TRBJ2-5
CASSLWPTGMETQYF
TGCGCCAGCAGCTTGTGGCCGACAGGAATGGAGACCCAGTACTTC
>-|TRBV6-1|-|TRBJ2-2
CASSIGGRTGELFF
TGTGCCAGCAGTATAGGTGGGCGGACCGGGGAGCTGTTTTTT
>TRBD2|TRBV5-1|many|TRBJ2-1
CASSLAGLAGSEQFF
TGCGCCAGCAGCTTGGCCGGGTTAGCGGGGAGTGAGCAGTTCTTC
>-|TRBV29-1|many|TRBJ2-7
CSVAGWGTTSYEQYF
TGCAGCGTCGCCGGGTGGGGAACGACAAGCTACGAGCAGTACTTC
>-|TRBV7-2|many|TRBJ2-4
CASSPLETGKNIQYF
TGTGCCAGCAGCCCCCTTGAGACCGGCAAAAACATTCAGTACTTC
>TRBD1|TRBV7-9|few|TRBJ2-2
CASKMEGTGNTGELFF
TGTGCCAGCAAAATGGAGGGGACAGGGAACACCGGGGAGCTGTTTTTT
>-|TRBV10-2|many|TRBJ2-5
CARKRGGQLSQETQYF
TGCGCCCGGAAAAGAGGTGGCCAGCTATCCCAAGAGACCCAGTACTTC
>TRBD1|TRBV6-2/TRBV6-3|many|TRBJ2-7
CASSYRQGISYEQYF
TGTGCCAGCAGTTACCGACAGGGGATATCCTACGAGCAGTACTTC
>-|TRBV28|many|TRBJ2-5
CASSLPLPQETQYF
TGTGCCAGCAGTTTACCCCTACCCCAAGAGACCCAGTACTTC
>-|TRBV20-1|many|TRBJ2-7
CSARDTMFSYEQYF
TGCAGTGCTAGAGATACCATGTTCTCCTACGAGCAGTACTTC
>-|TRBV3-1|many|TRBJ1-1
CASFPNDRRTEAFF
TGTGCCAGCTTCCCCAACGACAGACGAACTGAAGCTTTCTTT
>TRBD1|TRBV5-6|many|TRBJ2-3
CASSRGQGMITDTQYF
TGTGCCAGCAGCCGTGGACAGGGTATGATAACAGATACGCAGTATTTT
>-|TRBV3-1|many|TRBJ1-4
CASSQPDGKLFF
TGTGCCAGCAGCCAACCTGACGGAAAACTGTTTTTT
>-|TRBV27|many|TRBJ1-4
CASSPNRVDEKLFF
TGTGCCAGCAGCCCAAACAGGGTAGATGAAAAACTGTTTTTT
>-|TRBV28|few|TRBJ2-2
CASSPMGAGRTGELFF
TGTGCCAGCAGCCCCATGGGGGCGGGGAGGACCGGGGAGCTGTTTTTT
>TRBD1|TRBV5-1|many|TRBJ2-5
CASSLRTGEETQYF
TGCGCCAGCAGCCTCAGGACAGGCGAAGAGACCCAGTACTTC
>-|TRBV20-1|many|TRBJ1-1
CSARDWGREETEAFF
TGCAGTGCTAGAGATTGGGGACGGGAGGAGACTGAAGCTTTCTTT
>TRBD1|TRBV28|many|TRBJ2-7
CASSPGTGPVYEQYF
TGTGCCAGCAGTCCCGGGACAGGGCCGGTCTACGAGCAGTACTTC
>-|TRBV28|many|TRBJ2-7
CASTLTGTLGYEQYF
TGTGCCAGCACCCTCACCGGGACATTAGGTTACGAGCAGTACTTC
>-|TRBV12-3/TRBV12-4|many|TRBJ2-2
CASSFGQGWAGELFF
TGTGCCAGCAGTTTTGGGCAGGGATGGGCCGGGGAGCTGTTTTTT
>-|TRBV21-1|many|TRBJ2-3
CASSKIAAATDTQYF
TGTGCCAGCAGCAAAATTGCGGCAGCCACAGATACGCAGTATTTT
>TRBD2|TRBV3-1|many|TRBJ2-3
CASSPGTSGGVDTQYF
TGTGCCAGCAGCCCAGGGACTAGCGGGGGGGTAGATACGCAGTATTTT
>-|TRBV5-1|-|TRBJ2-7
CASKDYYEQYF
TGCGCCAGCAAAGACTACTACGAGCAGTACTTC
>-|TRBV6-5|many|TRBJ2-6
CASPRVRLSGANVLTF
TGTGCCAGCCCTCGGGTCCGTCTTTCTGGGGCCAACGTCCTGACTTTC
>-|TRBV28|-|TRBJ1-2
CASSFVGYGYTF
TGTGCCAGCAGTTTCGTAGGCTATGGCTACACCTTC
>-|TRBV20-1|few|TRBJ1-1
CSASKGIDTEAFF
TGCAGTGCTAGTAAGGGGATAGATACTGAAGCTTTCTTT
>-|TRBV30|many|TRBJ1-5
CSRTQGNQPQHF
TGTTCTCGGACGCAGGGCAATCAGCCCCAGCATTTT
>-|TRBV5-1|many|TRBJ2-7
CASRRTDSYEQYF
TGCGCCAGCAGACGGACAGACTCCTACGAGCAGTACTTC
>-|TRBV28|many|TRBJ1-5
CASSGRRPPFWQPQHF
TGTGCCAGCAGTGGGCGCCGTCCCCCTTTTTGGCAGCCCCAGCATTTT
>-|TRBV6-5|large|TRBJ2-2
CASSYKDRGGELFF
TGTGCCAGCAGTTACAAGGATCGTGGCGGGGAGCTGTTTTTT
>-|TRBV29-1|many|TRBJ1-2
CSVDASSQMGGYTF
TGCAGCGTGGATGCCTCGTCCCAAATGGGCGGCTACACCTTC
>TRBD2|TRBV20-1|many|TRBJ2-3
CSAEGLAGMVDTQYF
TGCAGTGCGGAGGGACTAGCGGGTATGGTGGATACGCAGTATTTT
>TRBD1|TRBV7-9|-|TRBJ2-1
CASSLGQGLNEQFF
TGTGCCAGCAGCTTGGGACAGGGTCTGAATGAGCAGTTCTTC
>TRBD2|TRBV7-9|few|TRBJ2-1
CASSHSGVRGEQFF
TGTGCCAGCAGCCATAGCGGGGTCCGGGGTGAGCAGTTCTTC
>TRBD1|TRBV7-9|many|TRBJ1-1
CALTGERSEAFF
TGTGCCCTGACAGGGGAGAGGTCTGAAGCTTTCTTT
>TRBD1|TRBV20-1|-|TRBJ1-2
CSAIRTGNTINYGYTF
TGCAGTGCCATAAGGACAGGGAACACCATTAACTATGGCTACACCTTC
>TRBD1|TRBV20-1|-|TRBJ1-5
CSADRDSSNQPQHF
TGCAGTGCTGACCGGGACAGTAGCAATCAGCCCCAGCATTTT
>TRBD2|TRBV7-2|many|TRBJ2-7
CASSLVAGGAYEQYF
TGTGCCAGCAGCTTAGTGGCGGGAGGGGCCTACGAGCAGTACTTC
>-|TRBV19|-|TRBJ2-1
CASSKGQVYNEQFF
TGTGCCAGTAGTAAGGGACAAGTATACAATGAGCAGTTCTTC
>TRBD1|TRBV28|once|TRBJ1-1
CASSPRGRRNTEASF
TGTGCCAGCAGTCCTAGGGGGCGCCGGAACACTGAAGCTTCCTTT
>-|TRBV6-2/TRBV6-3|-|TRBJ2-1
CASSYLRPSYNEQFF
TGTGCCAGCAGTTACCTCCGGCCCTCCTACAATGAGCAGTTCTTC
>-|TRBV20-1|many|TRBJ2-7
CSAGPPGEEQYF
TGCAGTGCCGGACCTCCAGGGGAAGAGCAGTACTTC
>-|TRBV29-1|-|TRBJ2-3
CSVEPFPHTDTQYF
TGCAGCGTTGAGCCCTTCCCACACACAGATACGCAGTATTTT